The TCR beta chain under discussion was sequenced for a study of immune cell composition in non-small cell lung cancer. Study-level background: Most cases were lung adenocarcinoma or squamous cell carcinoma.

Normal lung sampling was at least 3 cm from the tumour, as distant as possible. Study-wide points: Dominant in vivo tumour-associated clones were not shown to share tumour-reactive sequences.

The table came from immunoSEQ multiplex PCR; TCRdb's copy has only in-frame clones and leaves some out. The repertoire holds about 3,300 clones, around 70% seen once, with more than 4.5% in the top ten. This CDR3 contains 16 residues. The germline V gene has CDR1 SGHNT and CDR2 YENEEA. The trim removed 4 bases at V and 0 bases at J, leaving 5 bases unmatched. In regard to this clone: The antigen is unknown.

This sequence was found in a human donor with non-small cell lung cancer. This chain joins TRBV11-3 and TRBJ2-2, with TRBD2 matching 7 bases. The sequencing sample was made of non-adjacent lung tissue. CDR3 loop: CASSSGTTTNTGELFF. The CDR3 DNA reads TGTGCCAGCAGCTCCGGGACTACGACGAACACCGGGGAGCTGTTTTTT.